Sequencing of this TCR beta chain was carried out in a study of CD4 T cells in relation to SARS-CoV-2 and coronaviruses. On the study more broadly: Crossreactive spike epitopes shared across donors were mapped to their HLA restriction.

This CDR3 comprises 14 residues. Germline CDR1 reads KGHSH; CDR2 reads LQKENI. V was trimmed by 3 bases and J by 0 bases, leaving 9 bases between them. The unexposed donors gave CD4+ T cells in 2011-2018, prior to COVID-19. Sequencing was performed with immunoSEQ multiplex PCR; in TCRdb, only in-frame clones are kept and a portion is missing. The sample has around 62,000 clones; about 94% are singletons. This receptor was obtained from a human donor in good health. The chain is built from TRBV18 and TRBJ2-7; D is possibly TRBD1 (5 bases). Sequencing input: naive CD4+ T cells from PBMCs. Subset given: naive CD4+ T cells isolated by negative enrichment. The CDR3 sequence: CASSPYDSSYEQYF. CDR3 bases: TGTGCCAGCTCACCTTACGACAGCTCCTACGAGCAGTACTTC.